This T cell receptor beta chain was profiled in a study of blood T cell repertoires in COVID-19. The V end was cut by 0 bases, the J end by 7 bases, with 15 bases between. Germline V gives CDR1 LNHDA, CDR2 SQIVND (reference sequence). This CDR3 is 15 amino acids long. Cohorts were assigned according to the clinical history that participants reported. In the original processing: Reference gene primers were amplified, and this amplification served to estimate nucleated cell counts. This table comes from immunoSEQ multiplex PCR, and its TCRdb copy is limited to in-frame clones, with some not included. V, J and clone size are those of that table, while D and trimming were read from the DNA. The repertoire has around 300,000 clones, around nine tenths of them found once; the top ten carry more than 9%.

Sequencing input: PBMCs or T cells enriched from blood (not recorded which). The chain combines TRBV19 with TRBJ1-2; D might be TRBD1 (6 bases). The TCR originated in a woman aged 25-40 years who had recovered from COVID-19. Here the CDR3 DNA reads TGTGCCAGTAGTATAGATCGAGGGGGTTTTCGTGGCTACACCTTC. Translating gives CASSIDRGGFRGYTF.